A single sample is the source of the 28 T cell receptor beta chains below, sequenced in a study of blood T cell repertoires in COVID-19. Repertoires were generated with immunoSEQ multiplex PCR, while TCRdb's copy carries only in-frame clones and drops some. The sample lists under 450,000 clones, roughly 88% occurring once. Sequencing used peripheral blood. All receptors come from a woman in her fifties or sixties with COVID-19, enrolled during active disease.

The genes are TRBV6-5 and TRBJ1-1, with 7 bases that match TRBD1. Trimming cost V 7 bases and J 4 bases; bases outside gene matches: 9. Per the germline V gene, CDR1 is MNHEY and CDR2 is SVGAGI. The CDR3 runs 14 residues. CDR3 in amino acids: CASILQGFFTEAFF. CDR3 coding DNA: TGTGCCAGCATTCTACAGGGGTTCTTCACTGAAGCTTTCTTT.

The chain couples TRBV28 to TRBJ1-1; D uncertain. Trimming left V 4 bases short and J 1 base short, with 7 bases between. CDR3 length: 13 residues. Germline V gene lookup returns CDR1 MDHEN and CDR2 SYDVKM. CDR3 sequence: CASSWATNTEAFF. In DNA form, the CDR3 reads TGTGCCAGCAGTTGGGCAACGAACACTGAAGCTTTCTTT.

The DNA of the CDR3 is TGTGCCATCAGTCTGACTAGCGGGGGACCCCTCTACAATGAGCAGTTCTTC. Protein: CAISLTSGGPLYNEQFF. The chain carries TRBV10-3 and TRBJ2-1, with TRBD2 matching over 12 bases. Germline V gene data show CDR1 as ENHRY and CDR2 as SYGVKD. The CDR3 is 17 amino acids. Trimming at V came to 5 bases and at J to 3 bases, leaving 8 bases not matched to a gene.

CDR3 sequence reads: CASSPRTSGSYEQYF. CDR3 DNA: TGTGCCAGCAGCCCTCGGACTAGCGGCTCCTACGAGCAGTACTTC. The V and J genes are TRBV14 and TRBJ2-7, with 10 bases aligning to TRBD2. The CDR3 runs to 15 residues. Germline CDR1 and CDR2: SGHDN and FVKESK. The V gene end was trimmed by 4 bases and the J gene end by 0 bases; junction bases not matched to a gene: 3.

The CDR3 sequence is CASSQESVGSTEAFF. The CDR3 nucleotides read TGCGCCAGCAGCCAAGAATCGGTCGGGTCCACTGAAGCTTTCTTT. This sequence joins TRBV4-1 and TRBJ1-1, with D unclear. Germline V gene lookup returns CDR1 MGHRA and CDR2 YSYEKL. The CDR3 has 15 amino acids. Trimming cost V 0 bases and J 4 bases, with 12 bases left between them.

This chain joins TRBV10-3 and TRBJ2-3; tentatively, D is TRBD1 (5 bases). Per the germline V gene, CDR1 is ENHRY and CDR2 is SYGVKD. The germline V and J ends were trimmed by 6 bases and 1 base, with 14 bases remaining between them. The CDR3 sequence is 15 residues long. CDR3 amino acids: CAIRSTQVGTDTQYF. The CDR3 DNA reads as TGTGCCATCAGGAGCACACAGGTGGGCACAGATACGCAGTATTTT.

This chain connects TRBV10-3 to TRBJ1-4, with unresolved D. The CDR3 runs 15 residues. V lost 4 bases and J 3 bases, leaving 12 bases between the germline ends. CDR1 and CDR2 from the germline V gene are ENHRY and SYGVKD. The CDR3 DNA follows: TGTGCCATCAGTGGATTAGTGGGCTCTAATGAAAAACTGTTTTTT. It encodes CAISGLVGSNEKLFF.

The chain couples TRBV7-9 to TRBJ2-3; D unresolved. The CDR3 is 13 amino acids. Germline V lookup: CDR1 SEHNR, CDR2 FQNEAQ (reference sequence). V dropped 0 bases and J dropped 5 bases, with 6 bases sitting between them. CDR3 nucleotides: TGTGCCAGCAGCTTAGCCTCGAGAGATACGCAGTATTTT. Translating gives CASSLASRDTQYF. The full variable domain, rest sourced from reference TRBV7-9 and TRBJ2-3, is DTGVSQNPRHKITKRGQNVTFRCDPISEHNRLYWYRQTLGQGPEFLTYFQNEAQLEKSRLLSDRFSAERPKGSFSTLEIQRTEQGDSAMYLCASSLASRDTQYFGPGTRLTVL.

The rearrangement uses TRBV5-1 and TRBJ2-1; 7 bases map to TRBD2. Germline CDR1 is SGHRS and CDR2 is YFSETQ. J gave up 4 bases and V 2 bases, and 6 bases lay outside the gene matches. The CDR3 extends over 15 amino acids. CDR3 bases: TGCGCCAGCAGCTTCGAAGCGGGGACTTACAATGAGCAGTTCTTC. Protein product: CASSFEAGTYNEQFF.

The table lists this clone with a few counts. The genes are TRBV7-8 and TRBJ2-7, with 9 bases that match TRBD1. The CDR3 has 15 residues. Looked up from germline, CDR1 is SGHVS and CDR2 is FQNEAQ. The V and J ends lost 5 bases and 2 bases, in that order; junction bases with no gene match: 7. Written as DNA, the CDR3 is TGTGCCAGCAGCGACCGGGACAGGGTCCCCTACGAGCAGTACTTC. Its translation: CASSDRDRVPYEQYF.

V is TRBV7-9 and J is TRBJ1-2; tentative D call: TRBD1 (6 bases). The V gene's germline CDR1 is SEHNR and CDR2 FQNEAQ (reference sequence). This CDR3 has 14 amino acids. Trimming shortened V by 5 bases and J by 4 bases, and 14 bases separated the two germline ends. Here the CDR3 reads CASSPRGRGYGYTF. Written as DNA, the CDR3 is TGTGCCAGCAGCCCACGTGGCAGGGGCTATGGCTACACCTTC.

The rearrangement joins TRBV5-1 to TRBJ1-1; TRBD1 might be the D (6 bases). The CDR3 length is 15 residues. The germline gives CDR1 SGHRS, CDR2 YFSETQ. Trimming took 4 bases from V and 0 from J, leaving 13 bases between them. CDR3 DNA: TGCGCCAGCAGCCCCGAGGGGGATATGAACACTGAAGCTTTCTTT. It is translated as CASSPEGDMNTEAFF.

In DNA form, the CDR3 reads TGTGCCTGGAGTGTTCAGCTAGGAGATGGCTACACCTTC. Protein product: CAWSVQLGDGYTF. V usage is TRBV30 and J usage is TRBJ1-2; D not certain. Germline CDR1 reads GTSNPN; CDR2 reads SVGIG (reference sequence). The V gene lost 0 bases and the J gene lost 6 bases, with 11 bases spanning the gap. This CDR3 has 13 residues.

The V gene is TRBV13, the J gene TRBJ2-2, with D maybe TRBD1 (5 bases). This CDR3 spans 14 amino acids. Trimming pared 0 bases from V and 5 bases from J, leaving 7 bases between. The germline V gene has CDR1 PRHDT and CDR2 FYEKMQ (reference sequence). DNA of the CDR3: TGTGCCAGCAGCTTAGGCAGGGTTACCGGGGAGCTGTTTTTT. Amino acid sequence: CASSLGRVTGELFF.

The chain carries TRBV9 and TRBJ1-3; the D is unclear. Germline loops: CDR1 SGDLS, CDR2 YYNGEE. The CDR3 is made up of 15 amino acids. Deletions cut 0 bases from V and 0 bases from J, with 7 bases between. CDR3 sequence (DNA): TGTGCCAGCAGCGTAGCTGGGAGCTCTGGAAACACCATATATTTT. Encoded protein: CASSVAGSSGNTIYF.

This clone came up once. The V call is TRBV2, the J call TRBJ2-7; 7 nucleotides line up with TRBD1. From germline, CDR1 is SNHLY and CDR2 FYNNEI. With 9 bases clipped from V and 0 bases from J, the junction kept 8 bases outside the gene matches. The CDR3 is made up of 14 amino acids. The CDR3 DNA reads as TGTGCCAGTGACAGGGAAAAGAGCTCCTACGAGCAGTACTTC. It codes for CASDREKSSYEQYF.

This chain's CDR3 is CASRGQGGDYGYTF. The CDR3 nucleotides are TGTGCCAGCAGAGGACAGGGCGGGGACTATGGCTACACCTTC. V is TRBV28 and J is TRBJ1-2; 8 nucleotides line up with TRBD1. Germline V gene data show CDR1 as MDHEN and CDR2 as SYDVKM. V lost 6 bases and J lost 3; bases outside the gene matches: 6. The CDR3 extends over 14 amino acids.

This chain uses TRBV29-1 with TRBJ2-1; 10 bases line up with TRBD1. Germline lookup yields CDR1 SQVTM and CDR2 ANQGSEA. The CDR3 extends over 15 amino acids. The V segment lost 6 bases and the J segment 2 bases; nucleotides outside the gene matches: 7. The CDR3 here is CSVGSGTGAYNEQFF. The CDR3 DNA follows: TGCAGCGTCGGGTCCGGGACAGGGGCCTACAATGAGCAGTTCTTC.

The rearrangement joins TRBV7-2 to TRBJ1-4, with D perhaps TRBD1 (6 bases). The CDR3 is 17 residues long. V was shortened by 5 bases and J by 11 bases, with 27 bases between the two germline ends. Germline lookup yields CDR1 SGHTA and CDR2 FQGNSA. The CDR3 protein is CASSHLSFRGSYGKLFF. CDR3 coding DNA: TGTGCCAGCAGCCACTTATCCTTCAGGGGCTCCTATGGGAAACTGTTTTTT.

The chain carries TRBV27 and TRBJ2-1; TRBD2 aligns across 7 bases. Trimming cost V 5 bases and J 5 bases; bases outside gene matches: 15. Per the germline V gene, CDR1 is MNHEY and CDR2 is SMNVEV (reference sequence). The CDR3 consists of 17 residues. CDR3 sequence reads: CASSGWASGGDHNEQFF. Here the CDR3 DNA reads TGTGCCAGCAGTGGGTGGGCTAGCGGAGGGGATCACAATGAGCAGTTCTTC.

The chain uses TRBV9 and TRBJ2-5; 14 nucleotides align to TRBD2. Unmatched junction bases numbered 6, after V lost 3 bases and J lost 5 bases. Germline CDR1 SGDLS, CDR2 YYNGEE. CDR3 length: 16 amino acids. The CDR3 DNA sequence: TGTGCCAGCAGCGCGGGACTAGCGGGGGAGGGGGAGACCCAGTACTTC. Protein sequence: CASSAGLAGEGETQYF.

CDR3 loop: CASSEGGRTYEQYF. The CDR3 coding sequence is TGTGCCAGCAGTGAGGGGGGGCGAACCTACGAGCAGTACTTC. The J gene is TRBJ2-7, the V gene TRBV25-1; tentatively, D is TRBD2 (7 bases). The CDR3 covers 14 residues. V was trimmed by 3 bases and J by 2 bases, leaving 11 bases between them. Germline V gene sequence: CDR1 MGHDK, CDR2 SYGVNS.

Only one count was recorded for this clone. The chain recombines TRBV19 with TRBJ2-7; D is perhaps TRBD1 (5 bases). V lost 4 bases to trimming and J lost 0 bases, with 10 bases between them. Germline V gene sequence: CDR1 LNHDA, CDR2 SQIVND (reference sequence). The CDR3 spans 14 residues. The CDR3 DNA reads TGTGCCAGTAGTAGCAGGGAAAGCTCCTACGAGCAGTACTTC. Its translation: CASSSRESSYEQYF.

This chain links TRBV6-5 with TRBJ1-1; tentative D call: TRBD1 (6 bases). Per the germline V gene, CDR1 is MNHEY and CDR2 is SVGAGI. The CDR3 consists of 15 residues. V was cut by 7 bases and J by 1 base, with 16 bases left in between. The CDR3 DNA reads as TGTGCCAGCACCCGGGGGGGGCTGAGGAACACTGAAGCTTTCTTT. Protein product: CASTRGGLRNTEAFF.

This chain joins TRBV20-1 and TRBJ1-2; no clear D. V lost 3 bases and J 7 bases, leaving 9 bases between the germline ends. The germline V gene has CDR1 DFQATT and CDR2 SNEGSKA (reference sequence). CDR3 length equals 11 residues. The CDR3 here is CSARATGGYTF. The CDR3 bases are TGCAGTGCTAGGGCGACGGGTGGCTACACCTTC.

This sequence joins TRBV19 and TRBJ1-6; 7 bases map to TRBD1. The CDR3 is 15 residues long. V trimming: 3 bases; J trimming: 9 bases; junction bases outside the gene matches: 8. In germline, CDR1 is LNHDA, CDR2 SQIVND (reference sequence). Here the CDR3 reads CASSIRQGRSSPLHF. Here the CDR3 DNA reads TGTGCCAGTAGTATCAGACAGGGTAGGTCTTCACCCCTCCACTTT.

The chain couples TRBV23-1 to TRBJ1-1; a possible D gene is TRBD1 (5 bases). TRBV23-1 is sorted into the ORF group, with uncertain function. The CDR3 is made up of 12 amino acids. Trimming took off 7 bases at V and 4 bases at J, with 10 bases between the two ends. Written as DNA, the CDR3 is TGCGCCAGCACTTGGGGCCTCACTGAAGCTTTCTTT. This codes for CASTWGLTEAFF.

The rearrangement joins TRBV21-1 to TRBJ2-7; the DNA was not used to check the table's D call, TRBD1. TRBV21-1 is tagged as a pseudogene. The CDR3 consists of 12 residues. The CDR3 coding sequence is TGTGCCAGCAGCAATACTCTCCGGGACACGGGATTC. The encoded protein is CASSNTLRDTGF.